This paragraph covers one TCR beta chain sequence. Its antigen remains unidentified. Repertoires were generated with immunoSEQ multiplex PCR, while TCRdb's copy carries only in-frame clones and drops some. The sample lists roughly 2 million clones, about 94% occurring once. This entry comes from a study of shared clonotypes between healthy human individuals. Germline V gene data show CDR1 as SQVTM and CDR2 as ANQGSEA. The CDR3 covers 15 residues. Trimming stripped 4 bases from V and 6 bases from J, with 16 bases between. Broader study findings: Clonotype sharing among donors, it was expected, would be affected by sequencing depth.

The chain combines TRBV29-1 with TRBJ1-6; unclear D gene. The material sequenced was naive CD4+ T cells sorted from blood. Described subset: CD45RA+ positively selected. This clonotype was obtained from a man aged 18 to 29 in good health. CDR3 region: CSVVGRGVGNSPLHF. The CDR3 DNA reads as TGCAGCGTTGTAGGACGGGGAGTGGGTAATTCACCCCTCCACTTT.